A selection of T cell receptor beta chains follows, all from one sample in a study of CD8+CD57+ T cells in acquired aplastic anemia. TCRdb reprocessed the reads via MiXCR and lists one record per CDR3 protein. This sample has more than 150,000 distinct CDR3 sequences, with under 70% found just once. The sequenced sample consisted of sorted CD4+, CD8+, or CD8+CD57+ T cells (not recorded which) from PBMCs. These receptors were collected from a human donor with severe aplastic anemia or a healthy control (not recorded which). Each CDR3 is given with its conserved first and last residue. A D gene is named only where the DNA matches it firmly. Rows may omit the clone size; those that give it use once, few, many or a size class.

clone size	V gene	J gene	D gene	CDR3 DNA	CDR3 protein
-	TRBV7-3	TRBJ2-7	-	TGTGCCAGCAGCTCATATCGACAGGACGAGCAGTACTTC	CASSSYRQDEQYF
few	TRBV14	TRBJ1-1	-	TGTGCCAGCAACGACCAACTGAACACTGAAGCTTTCTTT	CASNDQLNTEAFF
-	TRBV7-9	TRBJ1-1	-	TGTGCCAGCAGCTTAGGGCGAACAGCAAATGAAGCTTTCTTT	CASSLGRTANEAFF
-	TRBV12-5	TRBJ1-2	-	TGTGCCAGCAGCTTAGCTGGCGATGGCTACACCTTC	CASSLAGDGYTF
once	TRBV9	TRBJ1-2	TRBD1	TGTGCCAGCAACGTAGAGGGACAGGGAAGCTATGGCTACACCTTC	CASNVEGQGSYGYTF
-	TRBV19	TRBJ2-2	-	TGTGCCAGTAGTATAGCCGGCAGCGGAGACGCCGGGGAGCTGTTTTTT	CASSIAGSGDAGELFF
-	TRBV7-2	TRBJ2-7	-	TGCGCCAGCAGCTTAGTGACAGGACCCTACGAGCAGTACTTC	CASSLVTGPYEQYF
-	TRBV20-1	TRBJ1-3	TRBD1	TGCAGTGCTACCCTAACGGGACAGCTGAGGGGAAACACCATATATTTT	CSATLTGQLRGNTIYF
-	TRBV10-3	TRBJ1-2	-	TGTGCCATCAGTGCGGAACTCGCTAACTATGGCTACACCTTC	CAISAELANYGYTF
-	TRBV2	TRBJ1-6	TRBD1	TGTGCCAGCACCCTGGGACAGTCTCCTTCACCCCTCCACTTT	CASTLGQSPSPLHF
few	TRBV27	TRBJ1-2	TRBD1	TGTGCCAGCAGTTTAATGGGCGGGGGACAGGGATATGGCTACACCTTC	CASSLMGGGQGYGYTF
-	TRBV10-3	TRBJ2-1	TRBD2	TGTGCCATCAGTGGGGGAGACGGACTAGCGGGAGGTGGATTCGACAATGAGCAGTTCTTC	CAISGGDGLAGGGFDNEQFF
many	TRBV7-9	TRBJ1-1	-	TGTGCCAGCAGCTTAATAGGAGCTATGAACACTGAAGCTTTCTTT	CASSLIGAMNTEAFF
-	TRBV15	TRBJ2-7	-	TGTGCCACCAGCAGAGAAAGGGCGGACTCCTACGAGCAGTACTTC	CATSRERADSYEQYF
-	TRBV10-3	TRBJ2-5	-	TGTGCCAGCAGCCCAAGGATTCAAGAGACCCAGTACTTC	CASSPRIQETQYF
few	TRBV30	TRBJ2-7	TRBD1	TGTGCCTGGAGTCTGGCCTCGGGACAGATCTACGAGCAGTACTTC	CAWSLASGQIYEQYF
-	TRBV20-1	TRBJ1-6	TRBD1	TGCAGTGCTTACCTTTCCTCCGGGACAGGGGTATCGGCCCTCCACTTT	CSAYLSSGTGVSALHF
many	TRBV6-4	TRBJ1-4	-	TGTGCCAGCAGTGAAAACAGCGCTAATGAAAAACTGTTTTTT	CASSENSANEKLFF
-	TRBV7-8	TRBJ2-7	-	TGTGCCAGCAGCCTTTACAGATTCTCCTACGAGCAGTACTTC	CASSLYRFSYEQYF
many	TRBV5-6	TRBJ2-6	-	TGTGCCAGCAGCTTCAGGGTTGGCGGGGCCAACGTCCTGACTTTC	CASSFRVGGANVLTF
many	TRBV19	TRBJ1-1	TRBD1	TGTGCCAGTAGTATCGGGGGGACAGACACTGAAGCTTTCTTT	CASSIGGTDTEAFF
few	TRBV9	TRBJ2-3	-	TGTGCCAGCAGCGGTGGGACGGTGGGTATAGATACGCAGTATTTT	CASSGGTVGIDTQYF
-	TRBV2	TRBJ2-3	TRBD1	TGTGCCAGCAATGGACAGGGATCAGATACGCAGTATTTT	CASNGQGSDTQYF
-	TRBV10-3	TRBJ1-2	-	TGTGCCATCAGTCAGGGCGGGGCCCCCGCTAACTATGGCTACACCTTC	CAISQGGAPANYGYTF
-	TRBV6-4	TRBJ1-1	-	TGTGCCAGCAGTGACTCGAGTGCGGGAGACACTGAAGCTTTCTTT	CASSDSSAGDTEAFF
-	TRBV19	TRBJ2-7	TRBD1	TGTGCCAGTAGTCGAGGACAGGGGAAGAACGAGCAGTACTTC	CASSRGQGKNEQYF
-	TRBV7-9	TRBJ1-3	-	TGTGCCAGCAGCTTCCTCTCGGGGACTGGGGGAAACACCATATATTTT	CASSFLSGTGGNTIYF
-	TRBV29-1	TRBJ2-1	-	TGCAGCCTGGCAGGGACGATGAAGTCCTACAATGAGCAGTTCTTC	CSLAGTMKSYNEQFF
-	TRBV12-3/TRBV12-4	TRBJ2-3	TRBD2	TGTGCCAGCAGTTTTTCGGGGGGGGCAGCAGATACGCAGTATTTT	CASSFSGGAADTQYF
many	TRBV27	TRBJ2-4	-	TGTGCCAGCAGTACAAGAGGAAACATTCAGTACTTC	CASSTRGNIQYF
-	TRBV20-1	TRBJ2-5	-	TGCAGTGCCCATTACGAGACCCAGTACTTC	CSAHYETQYF
-	TRBV15	TRBJ2-5	-	TGTGCCACCAGCCCACGGGACTCCGGCTACCAAGAGACCCAGTACTTC	CATSPRDSGYQETQYF
-	TRBV2	TRBJ1-1	-	TGTGCCAGCATCGAAGCCACGTCGGGGAGGCTCGACACTGAAGCTTTCTTT	CASIEATSGRLDTEAFF
-	TRBV7-2	TRBJ2-1	-	TGTGCCAGCAGCCCCCAAACCGCATACAATGAGCAGTTCTTC	CASSPQTAYNEQFF
-	TRBV6-6	TRBJ1-2	-	TGTGCCAGCAGTGATAACGGCTACTTCTATGGCTACACCTTC	CASSDNGYFYGYTF
-	TRBV9	TRBJ2-2	TRBD2	TGTGCCAGCAGCGCAGCGGGGGACACCGGGGAGCTGTCTTTT	CASSAAGDTGELSF
-	TRBV5-6	TRBJ1-5	-	TGTGCCAGCAGCTTGCGGATCAGAGAGGGGAAACAGCCCCAGCATTTT	CASSLRIREGKQPQHF
-	TRBV15	TRBJ2-1	-	TGTGCCAGCCAGGGGGGGGGGGCACCCGAGCAGTTCTTC	CASQGGGAPEQFF
many	TRBV14	TRBJ1-4	-	TGTGCCAGCAGCCAAGTGGGGGAATATAATGAAAAACTGTTTTTT	CASSQVGEYNEKLFF
few	TRBV6-1	TRBJ1-6	-	TGTGCCAGCACCCCCGGGTCACCCCTCCACTTT	CASTPGSPLHF
-	TRBV7-9	TRBJ1-2	TRBD1	TGTGCCAGCAGCTACCGGGACAGGGGGCTCGGTGAAGGCTACACCTTC	CASSYRDRGLGEGYTF
-	TRBV2	TRBJ2-5	-	TGTGCCAGCGTCAGCCGTCCACAAGAGACCCAGTACTTC	CASVSRPQETQYF
many	TRBV7-9	TRBJ2-5	-	TGTGCCAGCAGCTTTACTGTCTCGTATTCCGGGCCTCAAGAGACCCAGTACTTC	CASSFTVSYSGPQETQYF
-	TRBV7-9	TRBJ1-6	-	TGTGCCAGCAGCTTAGGCGGGGGAAGGGTGGCAAATTCACCCCTCCACTTT	CASSLGGGRVANSPLHF
once	TRBV20-1	TRBJ2-7	-	TGCAGTGCTAGAGATTCCGGGACTGCTGCCTACGAGCAGTACTTC	CSARDSGTAAYEQYF
-	TRBV12-3/TRBV12-4	TRBJ1-4	-	TGTGCCAGCAGTGCTACGGGAAAATCAAATGAAAAACTGTTTTTT	CASSATGKSNEKLFF
many	TRBV7-9	TRBJ2-1	TRBD1	TGTGCCAGCAGCCCCATTAGAGGACAGGAATACAATGAGCAGTTCTTC	CASSPIRGQEYNEQFF
-	TRBV10-3	TRBJ2-7	-	TGTGCCATCAGGGGGAGCAGCTACGAGCAGTACTTC	CAIRGSSYEQYF
-	TRBV12-3/TRBV12-4	TRBJ1-2	TRBD1	TGTGCCAGCAGTCGGGACAGGGGGAAGAGCGGCTACACCTTC	CASSRDRGKSGYTF
few	TRBV7-6	TRBJ1-1	-	TGTGCCAGCAGCCGGGACCCCCTCAAAGCTGAAGCTTTCTTT	CASSRDPLKAEAFF
many	TRBV12-3/TRBV12-4	TRBJ2-6	-	TGTGCCAGCAGCTCGGCAGGGGAACGGACGGGAGGGGCCAACGTCCTGACTTTC	CASSSAGERTGGANVLTF